This record covers a single T cell receptor beta chain. Its antigen is unknown. The data derive from a study of shared clonotypes between healthy human individuals. Study observations and caveats: Only blood was sampled, and tissue TCR repertoires likely differ from blood ones.

Clones were read by immunoSEQ multiplex PCR, and TCRdb kept only the in-frame ones, dropping some. The sample records about 2.1 million clones, approximately 94% being singletons. It was CD45RO-negative cells, positively selected for CCR7, that made up naive CD8 cells, with terminally differentiated effector memory CD45RA+ cells excluded. Trimming cost V 6 bases and J 7 bases; bases outside gene matches: 8. The CDR3 runs 15 residues. Per the germline V gene, CDR1 is SEHNR and CDR2 is FQNEAQ (reference sequence). This sequence originates from a man aged 18-30 years in good health. Some clones in this sample may be carry-over from other donors' samples. The chain is built from TRBV7-9 and TRBJ2-1; 11 bases are a match to TRBD2. The specimen was naive CD8+ T cells from PBMCs. The CDR3 here is CASSVSGRARNEQFF. The DNA for the CDR3 is TGTGCCAGCAGTGTTAGCGGGAGGGCCCGGAATGAGCAGTTCTTC.